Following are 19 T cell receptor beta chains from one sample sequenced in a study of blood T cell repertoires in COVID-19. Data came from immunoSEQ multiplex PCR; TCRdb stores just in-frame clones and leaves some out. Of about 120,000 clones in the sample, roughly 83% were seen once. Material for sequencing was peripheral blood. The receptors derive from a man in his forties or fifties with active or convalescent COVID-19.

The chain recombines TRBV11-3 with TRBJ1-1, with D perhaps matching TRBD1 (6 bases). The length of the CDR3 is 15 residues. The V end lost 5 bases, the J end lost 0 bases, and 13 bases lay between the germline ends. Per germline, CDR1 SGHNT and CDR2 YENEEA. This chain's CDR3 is CASSPRQVMNTEAFF. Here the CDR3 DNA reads TGTGCCAGCAGCCCCAGACAGGTTATGAACACTGAAGCTTTCTTT.

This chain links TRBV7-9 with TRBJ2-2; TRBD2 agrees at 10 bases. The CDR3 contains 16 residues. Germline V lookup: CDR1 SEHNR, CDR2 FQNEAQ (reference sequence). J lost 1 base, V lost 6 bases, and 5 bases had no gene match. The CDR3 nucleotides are TGTGCCAGCAGTTTAAGACTAGCGGGGAACACCGGGGAGCTGTTTTTT. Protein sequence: CASSLRLAGNTGELFF.

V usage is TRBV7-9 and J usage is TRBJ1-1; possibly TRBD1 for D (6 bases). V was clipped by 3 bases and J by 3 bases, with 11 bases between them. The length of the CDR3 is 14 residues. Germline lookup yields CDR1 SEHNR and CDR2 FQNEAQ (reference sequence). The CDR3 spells CASSLGQGDTEAFF. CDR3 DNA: TGTGCCAGCAGCTTGGGACAAGGGGACACTGAAGCTTTCTTT.

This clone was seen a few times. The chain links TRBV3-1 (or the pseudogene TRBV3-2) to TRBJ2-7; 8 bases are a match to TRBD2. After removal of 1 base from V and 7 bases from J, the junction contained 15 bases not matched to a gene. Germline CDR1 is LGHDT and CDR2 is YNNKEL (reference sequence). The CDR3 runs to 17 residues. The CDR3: CASSQGLAGFPLLEQYF. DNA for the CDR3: TGTGCCAGCAGCCAAGGGCTAGCGGGTTTCCCCCTACTGGAGCAGTACTTC.

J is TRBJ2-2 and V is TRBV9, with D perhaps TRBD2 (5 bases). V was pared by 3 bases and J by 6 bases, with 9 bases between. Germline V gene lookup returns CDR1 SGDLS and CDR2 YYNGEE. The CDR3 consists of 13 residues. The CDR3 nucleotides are TGTGCCAGCAGCGCGAGGGAAGCCGGGGAGCTGTTTTTT. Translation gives CASSAREAGELFF.

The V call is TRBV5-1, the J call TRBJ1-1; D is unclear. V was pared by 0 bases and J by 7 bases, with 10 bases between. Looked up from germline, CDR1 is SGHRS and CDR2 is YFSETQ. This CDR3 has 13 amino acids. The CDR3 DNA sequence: TGCGCCAGCAGCTTGGTCGAGGGCTTTGAAGCTTTCTTT. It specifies CASSLVEGFEAFF. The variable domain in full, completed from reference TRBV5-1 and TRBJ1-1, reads KAGVTQTPRYLIKTRGQQVTLSCSPISGHRSVSWYQQTPGQGLQFLFEYFSETQRNKGNFPGRFSGRQFSNSRSEMNVSTLELGDSALYLCASSLVEGFEAFFGQGTRLTVV.

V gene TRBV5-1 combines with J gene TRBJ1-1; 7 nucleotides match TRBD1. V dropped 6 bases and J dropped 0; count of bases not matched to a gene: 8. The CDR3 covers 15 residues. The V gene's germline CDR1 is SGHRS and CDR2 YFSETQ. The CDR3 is CASKGATGMNTEAFF. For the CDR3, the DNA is TGCGCCAGCAAGGGGGCGACAGGGATGAACACTGAAGCTTTCTTT. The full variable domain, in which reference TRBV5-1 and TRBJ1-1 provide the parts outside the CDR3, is KAGVTQTPRYLIKTRGQQVTLSCSPISGHRSVSWYQQTPGQGLQFLFEYFSETQRNKGNFPGRFSGRQFSNSRSEMNVSTLELGDSALYLCASKGATGMNTEAFFGQGTRLTVV.

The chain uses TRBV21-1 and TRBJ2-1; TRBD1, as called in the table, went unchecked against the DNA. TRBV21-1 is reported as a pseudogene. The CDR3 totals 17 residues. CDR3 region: CASSIRLQGEGINEQFF. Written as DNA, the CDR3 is TGTGCCAGCAGTATTCGCCTACAGGGGGAGGGGATAAATGAGCAGTTCTTC.

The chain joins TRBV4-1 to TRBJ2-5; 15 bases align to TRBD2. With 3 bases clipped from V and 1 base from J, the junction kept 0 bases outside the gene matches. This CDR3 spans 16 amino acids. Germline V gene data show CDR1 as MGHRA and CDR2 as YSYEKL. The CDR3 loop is CASSQGLAGGQETQYF. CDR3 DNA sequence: TGCGCCAGCAGCCAGGGACTAGCGGGGGGCCAAGAGACCCAGTACTTC.

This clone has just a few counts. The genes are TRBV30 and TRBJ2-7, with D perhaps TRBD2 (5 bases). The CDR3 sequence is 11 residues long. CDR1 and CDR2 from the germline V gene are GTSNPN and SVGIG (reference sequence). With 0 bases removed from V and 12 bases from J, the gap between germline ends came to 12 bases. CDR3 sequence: CAWSVTGSMYF. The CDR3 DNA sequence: TGTGCCTGGAGTGTCACGGGGAGTATGTACTTC.

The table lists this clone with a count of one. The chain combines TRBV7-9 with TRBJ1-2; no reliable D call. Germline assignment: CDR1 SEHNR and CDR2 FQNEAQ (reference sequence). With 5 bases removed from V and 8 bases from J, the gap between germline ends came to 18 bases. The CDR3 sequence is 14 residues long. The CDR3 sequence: CASSLRDLLGGYTF. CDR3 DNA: TGTGCCAGCAGCCTCCGGGATTTACTTGGAGGCTACACCTTC.

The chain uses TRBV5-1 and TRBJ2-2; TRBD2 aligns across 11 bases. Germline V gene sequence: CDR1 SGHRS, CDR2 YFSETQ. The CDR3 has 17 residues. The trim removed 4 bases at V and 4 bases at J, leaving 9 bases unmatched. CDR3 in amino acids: CASSPGGSGRGTGELFF. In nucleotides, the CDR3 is TGCGCCAGCAGCCCCGGTGGTAGCGGGAGGGGCACCGGGGAGCTGTTTTTT.

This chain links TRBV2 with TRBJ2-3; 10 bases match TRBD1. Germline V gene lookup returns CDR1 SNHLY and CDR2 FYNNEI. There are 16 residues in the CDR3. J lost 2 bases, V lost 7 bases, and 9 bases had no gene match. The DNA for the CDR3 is TGTGCCAGCACTAGAAAGGGGACAGGGGACACAGATACGCAGTATTTT. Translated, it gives CASTRKGTGDTDTQYF.

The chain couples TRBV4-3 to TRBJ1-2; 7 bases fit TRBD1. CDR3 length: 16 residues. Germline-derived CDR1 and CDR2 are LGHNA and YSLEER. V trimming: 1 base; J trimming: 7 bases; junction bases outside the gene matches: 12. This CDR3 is CASSQAGTGVLSGYTF. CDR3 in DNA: TGCGCCAGCAGCCAAGCTGGAACAGGGGTACTGAGTGGCTACACCTTC.

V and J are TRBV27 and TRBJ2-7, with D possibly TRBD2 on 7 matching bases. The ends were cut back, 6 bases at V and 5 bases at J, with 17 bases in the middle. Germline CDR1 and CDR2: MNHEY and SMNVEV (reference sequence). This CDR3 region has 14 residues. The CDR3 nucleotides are TGTGCCAGCAGCACCCCCCGGGGGGCCGACGAGCAGTACTTC. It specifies CASSTPRGADEQYF.

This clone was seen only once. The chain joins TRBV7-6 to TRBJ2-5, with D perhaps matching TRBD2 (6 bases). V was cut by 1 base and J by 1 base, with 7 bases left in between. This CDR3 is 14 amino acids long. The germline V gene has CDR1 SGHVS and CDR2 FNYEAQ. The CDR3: CASSLGGVQETQYF. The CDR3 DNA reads TGTGCCAGCAGCTTAGGGGGGGTCCAAGAGACCCAGTACTTC.

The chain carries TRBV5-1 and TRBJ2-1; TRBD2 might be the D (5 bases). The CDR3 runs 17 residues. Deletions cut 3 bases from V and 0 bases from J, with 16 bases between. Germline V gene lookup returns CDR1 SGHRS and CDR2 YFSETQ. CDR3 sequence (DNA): TGCGCCAGCAGCTACCGGGAATCAACTTTCTCCTACAATGAGCAGTTCTTC. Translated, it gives CASSYRESTFSYNEQFF. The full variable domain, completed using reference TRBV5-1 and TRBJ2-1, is KAGVTQTPRYLIKTRGQQVTLSCSPISGHRSVSWYQQTPGQGLQFLFEYFSETQRNKGNFPGRFSGRQFSNSRSEMNVSTLELGDSALYLCASSYRESTFSYNEQFFGPGTRLTVL.

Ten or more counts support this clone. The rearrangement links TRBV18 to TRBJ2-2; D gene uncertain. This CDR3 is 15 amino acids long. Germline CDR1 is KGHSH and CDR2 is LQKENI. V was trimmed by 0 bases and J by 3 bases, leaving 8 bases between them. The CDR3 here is CASSPPDWHTGELFF. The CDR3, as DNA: TGTGCCAGCTCACCACCTGACTGGCACACCGGGGAGCTGTTTTTT.

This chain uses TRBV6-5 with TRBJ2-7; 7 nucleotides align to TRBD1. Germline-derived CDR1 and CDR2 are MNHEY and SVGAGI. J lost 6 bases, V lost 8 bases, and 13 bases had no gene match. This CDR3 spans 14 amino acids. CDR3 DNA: TGTGCCAGCCTGCTACAGGGGTGGAGCGGCGAGCAGTACTTC. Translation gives CASLLQGWSGEQYF.